What follows are 30 T cell receptor beta chains derived from one specimen sequenced in a study of blood T cell repertoires in COVID-19. Profiling relied on immunoSEQ multiplex PCR, and the TCRdb table lists in-frame clones only, not all of them. The data show 70,000 to 95,000 clones, with roughly 83% seen just once and 20% to 30% held by the top ten. The sequenced sample was peripheral blood. These TCRs come from a human donor in a cohort sampled during active COVID-19.

The chain recombines TRBV10-3 with TRBJ2-3, with TRBD1 as a possible D gene (5 bases). The length of the CDR3 is 15 residues. V was clipped by 2 bases and J by 3 bases, with 12 bases between them. The V gene's germline CDR1 is ENHRY and CDR2 SYGVKD. The CDR3 spells CAISEGRAGTDTQYF. The CDR3 coding sequence is TGTGCCATCAGTGAGGGCAGGGCAGGGACAGATACGCAGTATTTT.

V is TRBV6-5 and J is TRBJ1-4; D uncertain. V shed 5 bases and J shed 7 bases, with 17 bases lying between them. This CDR3 has 15 residues. In germline, CDR1 is MNHEY, CDR2 SVGAGI. The CDR3 coding sequence is TGTGCCAGCAGTCCTCGACACCGGCCGTCTGAAAAACTGTTTTTT. Encoded protein: CASSPRHRPSEKLFF.

This clone appeared a few times. The rearrangement joins TRBV9 to TRBJ2-6; 11 bases line up with TRBD2. The CDR3 length is 18 residues. J lost 0 bases, V lost 2 bases, and 4 bases had no gene match. Per the germline V gene, CDR1 is SGDLS and CDR2 is YYNGEE. CDR3 residues: CASSVLAGGISGANVLTF. The CDR3 DNA is TGTGCCAGCAGCGTCTTAGCGGGAGGGATCTCTGGGGCCAACGTCCTGACTTTC.

The chain couples TRBV2 to TRBJ2-1; 14 nucleotides agree with TRBD2. V shed 6 bases, J shed 5 bases, and the junction held 3 bases outside the gene matches. The CDR3 is 15 residues long. The V gene's germline CDR1 is SNHLY and CDR2 FYNNEI. The DNA for the CDR3 is TGTGCCAGCAGGGTGACTAGCGGGGGGGACAATGAGCAGTTCTTC. It yields the protein CASRVTSGGDNEQFF. The full variable domain, with the rest looked up from reference TRBV2 and TRBJ2-1, is EPEVTQTPSHQVTQMGQEVILRCVPISNHLYFYWYRQILGQKVEFLVSFYNNEISEKSEIFDDQFSVERPDGSNFTLKIRSTKLEDSAMYFCASRVTSGGDNEQFFGPGTRLTVL.

This chain uses TRBV7-6 with TRBJ2-3, with 14 nucleotides matching TRBD2. The germline CDR1 and CDR2 sequences are SGHVS and FNYEAQ. Germline trimming cut 5 bases from V and 5 bases from J; bases unmatched to any gene: 15. This CDR3 spans 19 amino acids. CDR3 sequence: CASSNTGTSGGEGQDTQYF. CDR3 sequence (DNA): TGTGCCAGCAGCAATACCGGGACTAGCGGGGGAGAGGGCCAAGATACGCAGTATTTT. Filled out from reference TRBV7-6 and TRBJ2-3, the complete variable domain reads GAGVSQSPRYKVTKRGQDVALRCDPISGHVSLYWYRQALGQGPEFLTYFNYEAQQDKSGLPNDRFSAERPEGSISTLTIQRTEQRDSAMYRCASSNTGTSGGEGQDTQYFGPGTRLTVL.

V gene TRBV29-1 combines with J gene TRBJ2-3, with D possibly TRBD2 on 6 matching bases. V was clipped by 4 bases and J by 8 bases, with 19 bases between them. The germline gives CDR1 SQVTM, CDR2 ANQGSEA. The CDR3 length is 14 residues. The CDR3 loop is CSVAASSLGGTQYF. The CDR3 nucleotides read TGCAGCGTTGCGGCTAGCAGCCTGGGGGGTACGCAGTATTTT.

V gene TRBV11-2 combines with J gene TRBJ2-1, with unresolved D. CDR1 is SGHAT, CDR2 FQNNGV, per germline. The CDR3 runs 13 residues. V gave up 1 base and J gave up 9 bases, with 10 bases separating them. CDR3 in DNA: TGTGCCAGCAGCTTAGGTCGCGTTAGTGAGCAGTTCTTC. Its translation: CASSLGRVSEQFF.

This sequence joins TRBV19 and TRBJ2-3, with 7 bases aligning to TRBD1. There are 13 residues in the CDR3. V lost 8 bases and J lost 1; bases outside the gene matches: 3. CDR1 LNHDA and CDR2 SQIVND come from the germline V gene (reference sequence). The CDR3 here is CASDTGGTDTQYF. The CDR3 bases are TGTGCCAGTGATACAGGGGGCACAGATACGCAGTATTTT.

V is TRBV7-2 and J is TRBJ2-7; D remains ambiguous. CDR3 size: 14 residues. V was pared by 5 bases and J by 5 bases, with 16 bases between. Per germline, CDR1 SGHTA and CDR2 FQGNSA. CDR3 amino acids: CASSPKAGGDEQYF. The CDR3 nucleotides read TGTGCCAGCAGCCCAAAAGCAGGTGGCGACGAGCAGTACTTC.

This clone was picked up a small number of times. V and J are TRBV28 and TRBJ2-7; TRBD1 agrees at 8 bases. Germline assignment: CDR1 MDHEN and CDR2 SYDVKM. This CDR3 spans 15 amino acids. The ends lost 6 bases at V and 2 bases at J; junction bases unmatched: 9. This CDR3 is CASSPDDRGTYEQYF. The CDR3 region has the DNA TGTGCCAGCAGCCCCGATGACAGGGGCACCTACGAGCAGTACTTC.

The chain employs TRBV9 and TRBJ2-1, with no clear D. Trimming stripped 0 bases from V and 3 bases from J, with 7 bases between. Germline V CDR1 and CDR2: SGDLS, YYNGEE. The CDR3 sequence is 14 residues long. The CDR3 region is CASSVEAGYNEQFF. For the CDR3, the DNA is TGTGCCAGCAGCGTAGAGGCAGGCTACAATGAGCAGTTCTTC.

V gene TRBV12-3 or TRBV12-4 combines with J gene TRBJ2-2, with D possibly matching TRBD1 (6 bases). Between the trimmed V and J ends, which lost 6 bases and 7 bases, there was a span of 9 bases. The CDR3 runs 12 residues. CDR3 amino acids: CASRGALGELFF. The CDR3 DNA reads TGTGCCAGCAGGGGGGCCCTCGGGGAGCTGTTTTTT.

V usage is TRBV7-6 and J usage is TRBJ1-1; D possibly corresponds to TRBD1 (6 bases). Trimming took off 5 bases at V and 3 bases at J, with 16 bases between the two ends. From germline, CDR1 is SGHVS and CDR2 FNYEAQ. The CDR3 spans 15 residues. The CDR3 here is CASSTSVGADTEAFF. The CDR3 DNA reads as TGTGCCAGCAGCACCAGTGTGGGGGCTGACACTGAAGCTTTCTTT.

The genes are TRBV7-9 and TRBJ1-2; D call uncertain. The CDR3 totals 13 residues. V dropped 5 bases and J dropped 7 bases, with 14 bases sitting between them. Germline CDR1 and CDR2: SEHNR and FQNEAQ (reference sequence). The DNA for the CDR3 is TGTGCCAGCAGCCTCGCCGACTTAGGTGGCTACACCTTC. Translating it yields CASSLADLGGYTF.

V is TRBV20-1 and J is TRBJ2-1; TRBD2 aligns across 11 bases. The V gene's germline CDR1 is DFQATT and CDR2 SNEGSKA (reference sequence). Trimming at V came to 3 bases and at J to 8 bases, leaving 12 bases not matched to a gene. The CDR3 covers 16 residues. In DNA form, the CDR3 reads TGCAGTGCTAGTGGGGCTAGCGGGGGGAATATGGATGAGCAGTTCTTC. Translated, it gives CSASGASGGNMDEQFF.

This clone was detected a few times. DNA for the CDR3: TGTGCCAGCAGCTCACCAGGGGGCTCCTATAATTCACCCCTCCACTTT. It specifies CASSSPGGSYNSPLHF. This chain links TRBV7-9 with TRBJ1-6; 7 bases map to TRBD1. CDR1 is SEHNR and CDR2 is FQNEAQ in the germline V gene (reference sequence). V trimming: 4 bases; J trimming: 0 bases; junction bases outside the gene matches: 3. CDR3 length equals 16 residues.

The table lists this clone with a count of one. The rearrangement links TRBV30 to TRBJ2-7, with 8 bases matching TRBD1. The V segment lost 6 bases and the J segment 4 bases; nucleotides outside the gene matches: 8. The germline gives CDR1 GTSNPN, CDR2 SVGIG (reference sequence). The CDR3 contains 13 residues. The CDR3 is CACRGQGGYEQYF. As DNA, the CDR3 is TGTGCCTGTAGAGGACAGGGTGGGTACGAGCAGTACTTC.

This chain uses TRBV5-1 with TRBJ2-3; 12 nucleotides agree with TRBD2. This CDR3 region has 16 residues. The V gene end was trimmed by 4 bases and the J gene end by 2 bases; junction bases not matched to a gene: 5. CDR1 and CDR2 from the germline V gene are SGHRS and YFSETQ. Here the CDR3 DNA reads TGCGCCAGCAGCCAGACTAGCGGGAGCTTCACAGATACGCAGTATTTT. Residues: CASSQTSGSFTDTQYF.

The chain combines TRBV7-9 with TRBJ1-4, with 9 positions matching TRBD1. Germline V gene lookup returns CDR1 SEHNR and CDR2 FQNEAQ (reference sequence). V trimming: 7 bases; J trimming: 6 bases; junction bases outside the gene matches: 3. This CDR3 contains 13 residues. In nucleotides, the CDR3 is TGTGCCAGCAACAGGGGGCGCGATGAAAAACTGTTTTTT. Residues: CASNRGRDEKLFF.

The chain has TRBV18 and TRBJ1-1; TRBD1 matches at 8 bases. With 5 bases clipped from V and 7 bases from J, the junction kept 3 bases outside the gene matches. The CDR3 has 12 residues. Looked up from germline, CDR1 is KGHSH and CDR2 is LQKENI. The DNA for the CDR3 is TGTGCCAGCTCATCCGGACAGGGTGAAGCTTTCTTT. The encoded protein is CASSSGQGEAFF.

The chain couples TRBV9 to TRBJ2-3; the D gene is possibly TRBD2 (5 bases). CDR1 is SGDLS and CDR2 is YYNGEE in the germline V gene. Trimming pared 0 bases from V and 3 bases from J, leaving 14 bases between. This CDR3 spans 16 amino acids. The CDR3 region has the DNA TGTGCCAGCAGCGTAGACGGGAACTGGATTACAGATACGCAGTATTTT. Its protein is CASSVDGNWITDTQYF.

In its sample, this clone was seen once. The V and J genes are TRBV20-1 and TRBJ2-3; no clear D gene. The V end lost 6 bases, the J end lost 4 bases, and 14 bases lay between the germline ends. CDR1 and CDR2 (germline): DFQATT, SNEGSKA (reference sequence). The CDR3 spans 13 residues. Written as DNA, the CDR3 is TGCAGTGCAAGTGACAACCGGGCAGATACGCAGTATTTT. Translating gives CSASDNRADTQYF.

The chain couples TRBV18 to TRBJ2-3, with D maybe TRBD1 (5 bases). Germline CDR1 reads KGHSH; CDR2 reads LQKENI. V was pared by 2 bases and J by 0 bases, with 9 bases between. The CDR3 has 15 residues. The CDR3 protein is CASSPDRTSTDTQYF. CDR3 DNA sequence: TGTGCCAGCTCACCAGACAGAACTAGCACAGATACGCAGTATTTT.

This chain joins TRBV24-1 and TRBJ2-5, with TRBD2 identical over 8 bases. Trimming cost V 1 base and J 4 bases; bases outside gene matches: 7. Per germline, CDR1 KGHDR and CDR2 SFDVKD. The CDR3 is made up of 16 amino acids. CDR3 nucleotides: TGTGCCACCAGTGATTTTGAAATAGCGGGACGAGAGACCCAGTACTTC. Its translation is CATSDFEIAGRETQYF.

The chain links TRBV28 to TRBJ2-7, with TRBD1 identical over 8 bases. The J segment lost 12 bases and the V segment lost 6 bases, leaving 19 bases of the junction unmatched. The germline gives CDR1 MDHEN, CDR2 SYDVKM. The CDR3 has 15 residues. Written as DNA, the CDR3 is TGTGCCAGCAGCACGCCGTCCGACAGGGGCCCTACGGGGTACTTC. This translates into CASSTPSDRGPTGYF. Variable domain in full (rest from reference TRBV28 and TRBJ2-7): DVKVTQSSRYLVKRTGEKVFLECVQDMDHENMFWYRQDPGLGLRLIYFSYDVKMKEKGDIPEGYSVSREKKERFSLILESASTNQTSMYLCASSTPSDRGPTGYFGPGTRLTVT.

V usage is TRBV5-5 and J usage is TRBJ2-2; 8 bases line up with TRBD1. V dropped 0 bases and J dropped 4; count of bases not matched to a gene: 5. CDR1 and CDR2 (germline): SGHKS, YYEKEE (reference sequence). CDR3 length: 16 amino acids. In nucleotides, the CDR3 is TGTGCCAGCAGCTTGGTGGTAGGGACAGGCACCGGGGAGCTGTTTTTT. It is translated as CASSLVVGTGTGELFF.

The chain carries TRBV5-4 and TRBJ2-5, with TRBD1 as a possible D gene (6 bases). Germline CDR1 SGHNT, CDR2 YYREEE (reference sequence). The CDR3 totals 15 residues. V lost 4 bases and J 4 bases, leaving 17 bases between the germline ends. DNA of the CDR3: TGTGCCAGCAGCCCCAGGGACAAATACCGAGAGACCCAGTACTTC. Amino acids: CASSPRDKYRETQYF.

This chain links TRBV4-2 with TRBJ2-1, with 10 bases lining up with TRBD2. V lost 0 bases and J lost 3; bases outside the gene matches: 2. CDR1 and CDR2 from the germline V gene are LGHNA and YNFKEQ. CDR3 length: 16 residues. The CDR3 nucleotides are TGTGCCAGCAGCCAAGAAGCTAGCGGGAGCTACAATGAGCAGTTCTTC. Translating gives CASSQEASGSYNEQFF.

This clone was observed a single time. The chain recombines TRBV5-8 with TRBJ1-1; no clear D gene. There are 13 residues in the CDR3. V was cut by 2 bases and J by 0 bases, with 5 bases left in between. Germline lookup yields CDR1 SGHTS and CDR2 YDEGEE. The CDR3 DNA is TGTGCCAGCAGCTTCCAGGTGAACACTGAAGCTTTCTTT. Translated: CASSFQVNTEAFF.

The sample holds one count of this clone. This chain joins TRBV7-9 and TRBJ2-3, with unresolved D. Germline V gene sequence: CDR1 SEHNR, CDR2 FQNEAQ (reference sequence). V shed 5 bases and J shed 5 bases, with 11 bases lying between them. The CDR3 contains 13 residues. The CDR3 here is CASSPPGVDTQYF. The CDR3 coding sequence is TGTGCCAGCAGCCCTCCGGGTGTAGATACGCAGTATTTT.